This entry concerns a single TCR beta chain. The record originates from a study of blood T cell repertoires in COVID-19. Turning to the study itself: Specimens from acute and convalescent COVID-19 originated in the United States, Italy and Spain. PBMCs, B-cell-depleted T cells, or T cells were the source of the cDNA or gDNA that made up the material.

In the original processing: Estimated nucleated cell counts came from reference gene primer amplification. The method was immunoSEQ multiplex PCR; TCRdb's version includes in-frame clones alone and lacks a portion of them. The V and J calls and the clone size are those of that table, but D and trimming were determined from the DNA. The sample records under 350,000 clones, roughly 86% being singletons. The CDR3 covers 14 residues. Germline V gene sequence: CDR1 MNHEY, CDR2 SMNVEV (reference sequence). V was pared by 5 bases and J by 0 bases, with 8 bases between. The sequenced sample consisted of peripheral blood. This TCR came from a woman aged 25 to 39 with COVID-19, enrolled during active disease. The rearrangement joins TRBV27 to TRBJ2-4; D might be TRBD1 (6 bases). The CDR3 nucleotides are TGTGCCAGCAGTATCAGGGGAGCCAAAAACATTCAGTACTTC. Its protein product is CASSIRGAKNIQYF.